The next 5 T cell receptor beta chains were all read from a single sample in a study of cytomegalovirus exposure and HLA in healthy donors. The PCR ran on 60 Vbeta and 13 Jbeta primers. The method was immunoSEQ multiplex PCR; TCRdb's version includes in-frame clones alone and lacks a portion of them. Among roughly 110,000 clones listed, over 75% were seen once. The sample was PBMCs. The receptor source for this set is a man between 25 and 39 years old in good health and CMV-seronegative.

This rearrangement joins TRBV10-3 to TRBJ2-3; TRBD2 matches at 7 bases. The V and J ends lost 4 bases and 0 bases, in that order; junction bases with no gene match: 7. CDR1 is ENHRY, CDR2 SYGVKD, per germline. The CDR3 is made up of 16 amino acids. CDR3 sequence (DNA): TGTGCCATCAGTGGCGGGACTATCTCTAGCACAGATACGCAGTATTTT. Its translation is CAISGGTISSTDTQYF.

The chain joins TRBV7-2 to TRBJ2-7; a weak D match, TRBD2 (5 bases). The CDR3 sequence is 11 residues long. Germline lookup yields CDR1 SGHTA and CDR2 FQGNSA. The V and J ends lost 4 bases and 13 bases respectively, with 14 bases between them. The CDR3 DNA reads as TGTGCCAGCAGCTGGGGAGAGGGCCGATACTTC. Translating gives CASSWGEGRYF. Together with reference TRBV7-2 and TRBJ2-7, the CDR3 gives the full variable domain: GAGVSQSPSNKVTEKGKDVELRCDPISGHTALYWYRQSLGQGLEFLIYFQGNSAPDKSGLPSDRFSAERTGGSVSTLTIQRTQQEDSAVYLCASSWGEGRYFGPGTRLTVT.

The rearrangement uses TRBV7-3 and TRBJ1-1; D may be TRBD1 (6 bases). The CDR3 length is 14 residues. Germline CDR1 reads SGHTA; CDR2 reads FQGTGA. Trimming pared 1 base from V and 1 base from J, leaving 7 bases between. CDR3 amino acids: CASSLRQENTEAFF. The CDR3 DNA reads TGTGCCAGCAGCTTAAGACAGGAGAACACTGAAGCTTTCTTT.

The rearrangement joins TRBV6-5 to TRBJ2-3, with 12 bases lining up with TRBD2. After removal of 6 bases from V and 7 bases from J, the junction contained 5 bases not matched to a gene. The CDR3 extends over 14 amino acids. Germline values: CDR1 MNHEY, CDR2 SVGAGI. The CDR3 here is CASSLAGGPNTQYF. The CDR3 DNA sequence: TGTGCCAGCAGCCTAGCGGGGGGGCCTAATACGCAGTATTTT.

The V and J genes are TRBV9 and TRBJ2-7, with 7 nucleotides matching TRBD1. The CDR3 runs 15 residues. Germline CDR1 is SGDLS and CDR2 is YYNGEE. The V segment lost 0 bases and the J segment 3 bases; nucleotides outside the gene matches: 6. This chain's CDR3 is CASSVGDSSYYEQYF. The CDR3 nucleotides read TGTGCCAGCAGCGTAGGGGACAGTTCTTACTACGAGCAGTACTTC.